In this sample, the clone carrying this TCR beta chain turned up a few times. Each CDR3 protein is one row after TCRdb ran MiXCR on the RT-PCR reads. The repertoire holds approximately 500,000 distinct CDR3 sequences, with 14% as singletons. This record belongs to a study of response to subunit inactivated influenza vaccine. This CDR3 region has 16 residues. Germline V gives CDR1 LGHNA, CDR2 YNFKEQ. Trimming cost V 8 bases and J 0 bases, with 17 bases left between them. The sample here was PBMCs from blood, taken approximately 12 days after vaccination. The rearrangement uses TRBV4-2 and TRBJ2-1, with D maybe TRBD2 (5 bases). The clonotype originates from a man aged 50 to 59 who received an inactivated influenza vaccine. The CDR3 DNA sequence: TGTGCCAGCCGCTCCGGCGGACTTAGCTCCTACAATGAGCAGTTCTTC. Residues: CASRSGGLSSYNEQFF.